What follows are 5 T cell receptor beta chains derived from one specimen sequenced in a study of multiple sclerosis patients with progressive multifocal leukoencephalopathy (dated by TCRdb to between 2019 and 2020). What this sample's time point label stands for: time of PML onset. The treatment or condition label for this specimen denotes: on natalizumab therapy at sampling. Library method: the immunoSEQ multiplex PCR assay. This is the immuneACCESS table as TCRdb keeps it, with only in-frame sequences that have V and J called. A part of the clones is gone; compared with another copy, unresolved V genes explain less than half, and the rest is unexplained. The sample yields roughly 30,000 clones; roughly 86% were counted once. Clones ranked in the top ten supply about 6.1% of the sample. Specimen: PBMCs, collected from a patient treated with natalizumab. The receptor set was obtained from a middle-aged woman with progressive multifocal leukoencephalopathy.

The V call is TRBV25-1, the J call TRBJ2-2; D possibly corresponds to TRBD2 (6 bases). Germline V lookup: CDR1 MGHDK, CDR2 SYGVNS. This CDR3 is built from 17 residues. V lost 3 bases and J 0 bases, leaving 14 bases between the germline ends. The CDR3 nucleotides are TGTGCCAGCAGTGATCCGGGACTGTCAACGAACACCGGGGAGCTGTTTTTT. Translating it yields CASSDPGLSTNTGELFF.

The rearrangement uses TRBV10-3 and TRBJ1-2; possible D gene TRBD1, 5 bases. CDR3 size: 14 residues. Trimming took 4 bases from V and 5 from J, leaving 14 bases between them. Germline V CDR1 and CDR2: ENHRY, SYGVKD. CDR3 amino acids: CAISAPGYRYGYTF. The CDR3 bases are TGTGCCATCAGTGCCCCAGGGTATAGGTATGGCTACACCTTC.

The genes are TRBV18 and TRBJ1-1, with TRBD1 matching over 7 bases. The germline V gene has CDR1 KGHSH and CDR2 LQKENI. J gave up 5 bases and V 6 bases, and 6 bases lay outside the gene matches. This CDR3 comprises 13 residues. The CDR3: CASSPDRETEAFF. The CDR3 DNA reads as TGTGCCAGCTCGCCCGACAGGGAAACTGAAGCTTTCTTT.

V and J are TRBV6-7 and TRBJ1-3; D is perhaps TRBD1 (6 bases). TRBV6-7 counts as an open reading frame of uncertain function. The CDR3 is 13 residues long. Trimming pared 10 bases from V and 0 bases from J, leaving 10 bases between. The CDR3 spells CAITGFSGNTIYF. The CDR3 DNA reads as TGTGCCATCACAGGGTTCTCTGGAAACACCATATATTTT.

The rearrangement joins TRBV18 to TRBJ1-4, with a tentative D call TRBD1 (6 bases). Per germline, CDR1 KGHSH and CDR2 LQKENI. V shed 4 bases and J shed 5 bases, with 14 bases lying between them. This CDR3 is built from 15 residues. The CDR3 here is CASSRWAGENEKLFF. CDR3 nucleotides: TGTGCCAGCTCACGTTGGGCAGGGGAGAATGAAAAACTGTTTTTT.